This passage covers 15 T cell receptor beta chains from one sample sequenced in a study of CD8 T cells in Susac syndrome. Roughly 0.45 to 1 ug RNA was reverse transcribed with random hexamers. Via MiXCR, TCRdb re-called the immunoSEQ multiplex PCR reads, giving one row per CDR3 protein. This table holds about 430,000 distinct CDR3 sequences, more than 80% found once. Specimen: CD8+ T cells from PBMCs. The receptors come from a human donor with multiple sclerosis.

This clonotype was seen only once. The chain joins TRBV6-5 to TRBJ2-6, with 9 bases matching TRBD1. CDR3 length: 16 amino acids. Germline assignment: CDR1 MNHEY and CDR2 SVGAGI. The V gene end was trimmed by 2 bases and the J gene end by 4 bases; junction bases not matched to a gene: 3. CDR3 sequence (DNA): TGTGCCAGCAGTTACGGGACAGGGCCCGGGGCCAACGTCCTGACTTTC. Its translation: CASSYGTGPGANVLTF.

This clonotype was counted once. The chain recombines TRBV7-8 with TRBJ2-5; a possible D gene is TRBD2 (5 bases). The germline V and J ends were trimmed by 4 bases and 4 bases, with 19 bases remaining between them. This CDR3 comprises 16 residues. Germline-derived CDR1 and CDR2 are SGHVS and FQNEAQ. Here the CDR3 reads CASSSDYPDARETQYF. The CDR3 DNA follows: TGTGCCAGCAGCTCTGACTACCCGGATGCCCGAGAGACCCAGTACTTC.

The gene calls are TRBV5-1 and TRBJ2-2; D may be TRBD2 (6 bases). From germline, CDR1 is SGHRS and CDR2 YFSETQ. Trimming shortened V by 4 bases and J by 1 base, and 14 bases separated the two germline ends. This CDR3 is built from 16 residues. CDR3 amino acids: CASSKGLQMNTGELFF. The CDR3 DNA reads as TGCGCCAGCAGCAAGGGACTGCAGATGAACACCGGGGAGCTGTTTTTT. The full variable domain, rest sourced from reference TRBV5-1 and TRBJ2-2, is KAGVTQTPRYLIKTRGQQVTLSCSPISGHRSVSWYQQTPGQGLQFLFEYFSETQRNKGNFPGRFSGRQFSNSRSEMNVSTLELGDSALYLCASSKGLQMNTGELFFGEGSRLTVL.

The chain links TRBV7-9 to TRBJ2-7; 8 bases agree with TRBD2. With V trimmed by 0 bases and J by 6 bases, 10 bases remained unmatched. Germline V lookup: CDR1 SEHNR, CDR2 FQNEAQ (reference sequence). The CDR3 runs 16 residues. CDR3 sequence (DNA): TGTGCCAGCAGCTTAGCCGATAGCGGGATTCGCGGCGAGCAGTACTTC. Protein sequence: CASSLADSGIRGEQYF.

V gene TRBV9 combines with J gene TRBJ2-1; possible D gene TRBD1, 6 bases. Trimming stripped 4 bases from V and 6 bases from J, with 17 bases between. The CDR3 loop spans 15 amino acids. Germline assignment: CDR1 SGDLS and CDR2 YYNGEE. CDR3 region: CASSQKGQPSNEQFF. The CDR3 DNA sequence: TGTGCCAGCAGCCAAAAAGGACAGCCTTCCAATGAGCAGTTCTTC. Drawing the rest from reference TRBV9 and TRBJ2-1, the complete variable domain is DSGVTQTPKHLITATGQRVTLRCSPRSGDLSVYWYQQSLDQGLQFLIQYYNGEERAKGNILERFSAQQFPDLHSELNLSSLELGDSALYFCASSQKGQPSNEQFFGPGTRLTVL.

This clonotype was detected only once. The chain uses TRBV5-1 and TRBJ2-5; the D gene is possibly TRBD1 (5 bases). CDR3 length equals 15 residues. Germline V gene sequence: CDR1 SGHRS, CDR2 YFSETQ. The V end lost 0 bases, the J end lost 4 bases, and 13 bases lay between the germline ends. CDR3 coding DNA: TGCGCCAGCAGCTTGGGGGAAGGGGTTACAGAGACCCAGTACTTC. This sequence encodes CASSLGEGVTETQYF.

This CDR3 is CASSDFASPGTSGMTDTQYF. In nucleotides, the CDR3 is TGTGCCAGCAGTGATTTTGCGTCCCCCGGGACTAGCGGGATGACAGATACGCAGTATTTT. The chain carries TRBV25-1 and TRBJ2-3; 13 positions match TRBD2. V shed 3 bases and J 3 bases; nucleotides not matched to a gene: 15. CDR3 length: 20 amino acids. CDR1 and CDR2 (germline): MGHDK, SYGVNS.

The CDR3 nucleotides are TGTGCCAGCAGTTTGTTACAGGGGCCCGTGAACACTGAAGCTTTCTTT. It codes for CASSLLQGPVNTEAFF. The rearrangement joins TRBV6-5 to TRBJ1-1, with 7 bases lining up with TRBD1. V was clipped by 4 bases and J by 0 bases; unmatched bases: 8. The CDR3 is 16 amino acids. Germline V gene sequence: CDR1 MNHEY, CDR2 SVGAGI.

The V call is TRBV7-9, the J call TRBJ2-5, with 9 bases identical to TRBD1. Germline values: CDR1 SEHNR, CDR2 FQNEAQ (reference sequence). V gave up 2 bases and J gave up 1 base; unmatched junction bases: 2. This CDR3 region has 15 residues. DNA for the CDR3: TGTGCCAGCAGCTTAACAGGGGGCTTCCAAGAGACCCAGTACTTC. Translating gives CASSLTGGFQETQYF.

Only a few counts were recorded for this clonotype. J is TRBJ1-2 and V is TRBV27; no definite D call. The germline CDR1 and CDR2 sequences are MNHEY and SMNVEV (reference sequence). With 1 base removed from V and 5 bases from J, the gap between germline ends came to 8 bases. The CDR3 runs 13 residues. CDR3 in DNA: TGTGCCAGCAGTTTATGGCGAGGATATGGCTACACCTTC. Its protein product is CASSLWRGYGYTF.

This rearrangement joins TRBV6-1 to TRBJ1-1; D unclear. Per the germline V gene, CDR1 is MNHNS and CDR2 is SASEGT. V was shortened by 10 bases and J by 4 bases, with 19 bases between the two germline ends. The CDR3 extends over 14 amino acids. The CDR3: CAITQKSSFTEAFF. In DNA, the CDR3 is TGTGCCATCACTCAAAAGTCTTCGTTCACTGAAGCTTTCTTT.

The CDR3 DNA reads TGTGCCAGCAGTGATCCCGGGACACTGAACAACTATGGCTACACCTTC. Encoded protein: CASSDPGTLNNYGYTF. The rearrangement uses TRBV25-1 and TRBJ1-2; perhaps TRBD1 as D (6 bases). The V end lost 3 bases, the J end lost 2 bases, and 16 bases lay between the germline ends. CDR1 and CDR2 (germline): MGHDK, SYGVNS. CDR3 length equals 16 residues.

The V gene is TRBV28, the J gene TRBJ2-7, with D maybe TRBD2 (5 bases). The CDR3 is made up of 14 amino acids. The V and J ends lost 6 bases and 2 bases respectively, with 14 bases between them. Germline CDR1 reads MDHEN; CDR2 reads SYDVKM. The DNA for the CDR3 is TGTGCCAGCAGACCCGACTACTTGACCTACGAGCAGTACTTC. This encodes CASRPDYLTYEQYF.

CDR3 loop: CASTFTDTQYF. The CDR3 DNA is TGTGCCAGCACCTTCACAGATACGCAGTATTTT. This sequence joins TRBV28 and TRBJ2-3; D remains unclear. Germline values: CDR1 MDHEN, CDR2 SYDVKM. The CDR3 totals 11 residues. Trimming pared 7 bases from V and 2 bases from J, leaving 4 bases between.

The chain has TRBV27 and TRBJ2-7; maybe TRBD2 (6 bases). Germline CDR1 and CDR2: MNHEY and SMNVEV (reference sequence). The CDR3 extends over 15 amino acids. V was pared by 4 bases and J by 2 bases, with 15 bases between. CDR3 residues: CASSSFSGTTYEQYF. In DNA, the CDR3 is TGTGCCAGCAGTTCCTTTAGCGGTACCACCTACGAGCAGTACTTC.